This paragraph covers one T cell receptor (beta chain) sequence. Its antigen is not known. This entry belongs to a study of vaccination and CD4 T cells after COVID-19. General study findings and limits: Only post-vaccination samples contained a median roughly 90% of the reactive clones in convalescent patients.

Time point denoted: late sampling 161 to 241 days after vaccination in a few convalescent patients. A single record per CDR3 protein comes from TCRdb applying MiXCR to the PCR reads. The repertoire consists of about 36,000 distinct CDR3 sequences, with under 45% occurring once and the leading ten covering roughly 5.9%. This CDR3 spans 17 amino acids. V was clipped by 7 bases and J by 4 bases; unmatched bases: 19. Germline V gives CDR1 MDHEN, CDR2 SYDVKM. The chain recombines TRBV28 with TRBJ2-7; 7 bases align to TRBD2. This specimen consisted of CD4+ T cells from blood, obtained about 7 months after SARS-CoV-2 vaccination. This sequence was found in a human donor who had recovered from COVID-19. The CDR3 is CASTPSVGGGTQYEQYF. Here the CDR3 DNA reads TGTGCCAGCACCCCGAGCGTGGGCGGGGGTACCCAATACGAGCAGTACTTC. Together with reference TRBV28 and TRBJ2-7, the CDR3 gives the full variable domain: DVKVTQSSRYLVKRTGEKVFLECVQDMDHENMFWYRQDPGLGLRLIYFSYDVKMKEKGDIPEGYSVSREKKERFSLILESASTNQTSMYLCASTPSVGGGTQYEQYFGPGTRLTVT.